The 27 T cell receptor beta chains presented below share a single source sample, sequenced in a study of shared clonotypes between healthy human individuals. Repertoires were generated with immunoSEQ multiplex PCR, while TCRdb's copy carries only in-frame clones and drops some. Among roughly 590,000 clones listed, 95% to 96% were seen once. CD45RO-negative cells were positively selected for CCR7, leaving out terminally differentiated effector memory CD45RA+ cells. The sample was naive CD8+ T cells sorted from blood. The receptors shown here come from a woman aged 25 to 39 in good health.

This sequence joins TRBV19 and TRBJ1-2; 9 positions agree with TRBD1. The length of the CDR3 is 13 residues. Losses at the gene ends were 10 bases for V and 8 bases for J; bases not matched to a gene: 11. Germline V gene lookup returns CDR1 LNHDA and CDR2 SQIVND (reference sequence). DNA of the CDR3: TGTGCCATCCGACCAGACAGGGGGTCGGGCTACACCTTC. This translates into CAIRPDRGSGYTF.

J is TRBJ2-3 and V is TRBV5-6, with no clear D. This CDR3 spans 17 amino acids. The germline gives CDR1 SGHDT, CDR2 YYEEEE. Between the trimmed V and J ends, which lost 0 bases and 4 bases, there was a span of 18 bases. CDR3 sequence: CASSLAGLAESADTQYF. CDR3 bases: TGTGCCAGCAGCTTGGCAGGTTTGGCAGAAAGTGCAGATACGCAGTATTTT.

The rearrangement links TRBV6-1 to TRBJ2-2; 7 nucleotides match TRBD2. Germline V gene data show CDR1 as MNHNS and CDR2 as SASEGT. The J segment lost 1 base and the V segment lost 3 bases, leaving 2 bases of the junction unmatched. CDR3 size: 15 residues. The CDR3 DNA reads TGTGCCAGCAGTGATCCTAGCGGGAACACCGGGGAGCTGTTTTTT. Translating gives CASSDPSGNTGELFF.

The chain is built from TRBV27 and TRBJ2-2, with D hard to call. Trimming took off 4 bases at V and 7 bases at J, with 10 bases between the two ends. Germline V CDR1 and CDR2: MNHEY, SMNVEV (reference sequence). The length of the CDR3 is 13 residues. Written as DNA, the CDR3 is TGTGCCAGCAGTTCAAATACCGGCGGGGAGCTGTTTTTT. Amino acids: CASSSNTGGELFF.

The rearrangement links TRBV7-9 to TRBJ2-1; TRBD2 is a possible D gene (6 bases). The germline gives CDR1 SEHNR, CDR2 FQNEAQ (reference sequence). This CDR3 spans 18 amino acids. The V gene lost 4 bases and the J gene lost 5 bases, with 24 bases spanning the gap. The DNA for the CDR3 is TGTGCCAGCAGCTATGTAGCGGTCTGGGGCCAAGAAGACAATGAGCAGTTCTTC. Translating gives CASSYVAVWGQEDNEQFF.

The chain joins TRBV28 to TRBJ2-5, with D unclear. The CDR3 runs 13 residues. Trimming left V 6 bases short and J 5 bases short, with 13 bases between. Looked up from germline, CDR1 is MDHEN and CDR2 is SYDVKM. The CDR3 DNA sequence: TGTGCCAGCAGCAAGGTGTTAGGGGAGACCCAGTACTTC. Its protein product is CASSKVLGETQYF.

The sample holds one count of this clone. V is TRBV2 and J is TRBJ2-3; 9 bases align to TRBD2. The trim removed 6 bases at V and 4 bases at J, leaving 8 bases unmatched. The V gene's germline CDR1 is SNHLY and CDR2 FYNNEI. The CDR3 consists of 15 residues. CDR3 protein: CASRPLAGGPDTQYF. In DNA form, the CDR3 reads TGTGCCAGCAGGCCTCTTGCGGGAGGGCCAGATACGCAGTATTTT.

Worth noting for this clone: One end of the junction does not line up with germline, which may come from a read error. V gene TRBV7-6 combines with J gene TRBJ2-4; D is uncertain. This CDR3 region has 18 residues. CDR1 SGHVS and CDR2 FNYEAQ come from the germline V gene. CDR3 DNA sequence: TGTGCCAGCAGTTTAGGCCCCCACCGATCTTTAGCCAAAAACATTCAGTACTTC. It yields the protein CASSLGPHRSLAKNIQYF.

The chain recombines TRBV28 with TRBJ2-1; TRBD2 aligns across 8 bases. Germline V lookup: CDR1 MDHEN, CDR2 SYDVKM. This CDR3 contains 17 residues. V gave up 3 bases and J gave up 0 bases; unmatched junction bases: 7. CDR3 sequence (DNA): TGTGCCAGCAGTTTGGCCGCAGCGGGAGCCTCCTACAATGAGCAGTTCTTC. Translated, it gives CASSLAAAGASYNEQFF. Complete variable domain (other parts from reference TRBV28 and TRBJ2-1): DVKVTQSSRYLVKRTGEKVFLECVQDMDHENMFWYRQDPGLGLRLIYFSYDVKMKEKGDIPEGYSVSREKKERFSLILESASTNQTSMYLCASSLAAAGASYNEQFFGPGTRLTVL.

Remarks on this clone: Other nucleotide sequences from this sample produce the same CDR3. The gene calls are TRBV7-9 and TRBJ2-2; D ambiguous. The CDR3 is made up of 13 amino acids. The V gene lost 1 base and the J gene lost 5 bases, with 5 bases spanning the gap. Germline CDR1 and CDR2: SEHNR and FQNEAQ (reference sequence). In nucleotides, the CDR3 is TGTGCCAGCAGCTTAGGTGGAACCGGGGAGCTGTTTTTT. Translating gives CASSLGGTGELFF.

This chain links TRBV18 with TRBJ2-1; D is undetermined. Trimming removed 3 bases from V and 2 bases from J, with 8 bases in between. The CDR3 extends over 14 amino acids. The V gene's germline CDR1 is KGHSH and CDR2 LQKENI. The CDR3 region is CASSPRDAYNEQFF. CDR3 nucleotide sequence: TGTGCCAGCTCACCTCGAGACGCCTACAATGAGCAGTTCTTC.

The genes are TRBV11-2 and TRBJ2-7; 8 bases fit TRBD2. J lost 1 base, V lost 2 bases, and 4 bases had no gene match. CDR1 and CDR2 from the germline V gene are SGHAT and FQNNGV. The CDR3 runs 15 residues. The CDR3 protein is CASSLSGLDSYEQYF. CDR3 sequence (DNA): TGTGCCAGCAGCTTATCGGGACTAGATTCCTACGAGCAGTACTTC.

V is TRBV30 and J is TRBJ1-2; 8 bases line up with TRBD1. Germline V gives CDR1 GTSNPN, CDR2 SVGIG (reference sequence). The CDR3 totals 14 residues. The junction had 6 bases not matched to a gene; V was cut back by 0 bases and J by 6 bases. CDR3: CAWSVHPGGHGYTF. Here the CDR3 DNA reads TGTGCCTGGAGTGTACATCCAGGGGGCCATGGCTACACCTTC.

The chain recombines TRBV28 with TRBJ2-3; possible D gene TRBD2, 5 bases. V lost 2 bases, J lost 6 bases, and 18 bases lay in between. The CDR3 is 16 residues long. Germline assignment: CDR1 MDHEN and CDR2 SYDVKM. CDR3 nucleotide sequence: TGTGCCAGCAGTTTAAGTTATGTGGGCGGGTATGATACGCAGTATTTT. This gives the protein CASSLSYVGGYDTQYF.

J is TRBJ2-2 and V is TRBV9; TRBD2 agrees at 8 bases. CDR1 is SGDLS, CDR2 YYNGEE, per germline. J lost 4 bases, V lost 4 bases, and 0 bases had no gene match. This CDR3 region has 13 residues. DNA for the CDR3: TGTGCCAGCAGCCGGGAGGGCACCGGGGAGCTGTTTTTT. Encoded protein: CASSREGTGELFF.

The chain couples TRBV5-6 to TRBJ1-2; no definite D call. The CDR3 spans 14 residues. Germline V CDR1 and CDR2: SGHDT, YYEEEE. Trimming stripped 2 bases from V and 1 base from J, with 9 bases between. CDR3 amino acids: CASSFAVSNYGYTF. The CDR3 DNA reads as TGTGCCAGCAGCTTCGCAGTTAGTAACTATGGCTACACCTTC.

This clone came up once. The gene calls are TRBV4-2 and TRBJ1-5; TRBD1 might be the D (5 bases). Trimming left V 4 bases short and J 0 bases short, with 10 bases between. The CDR3 has 15 amino acids. Germline V gene data show CDR1 as LGHNA and CDR2 as YNFKEQ. This chain's CDR3 is CASSPGAHSNQPQHF. The CDR3 DNA reads TGTGCCAGCAGCCCTGGGGCCCATAGCAATCAGCCCCAGCATTTT.

The chain couples TRBV27 to TRBJ1-3; 7 nucleotides align to TRBD1. Germline V gene lookup returns CDR1 MNHEY and CDR2 SMNVEV (reference sequence). Trimming took 3 bases from V and 3 from J; bases not matched to a gene: 11. The CDR3 contains 17 residues. The CDR3 reads CASSFSGQLTVGNTIYF. The CDR3 nucleotides read TGTGCCAGCAGTTTTTCGGGACAGCTTACCGTTGGAAACACCATATATTTT.

The J gene is TRBJ1-5, the V gene TRBV28; D is unclear. Germline CDR1 is MDHEN and CDR2 is SYDVKM. The V end lost 1 base, the J end lost 7 bases, and 11 bases lay between the germline ends. The CDR3 is made up of 14 amino acids. Here the CDR3 reads CASSLFSHAQPQHF. The CDR3, as DNA: TGTGCCAGCAGTTTATTCAGCCATGCCCAGCCCCAGCATTTT.

V is TRBV14 and J is TRBJ2-2; D not certain. The CDR3 spans 13 residues. Germline assignment: CDR1 SGHDN and CDR2 FVKESK. V lost 4 bases to trimming and J lost 2 bases, with 5 bases between them. In DNA, the CDR3 is TGTGCCAGCAGCCCTTATAACACCGGGGAGCTGTTTTTT. Amino acid sequence: CASSPYNTGELFF.

The chain has TRBV6-5 and TRBJ2-7, with TRBD2 matching 10 bases. Germline V gene lookup returns CDR1 MNHEY and CDR2 SVGAGI. The CDR3 covers 14 residues. J lost 0 bases, V lost 8 bases, and 4 bases had no gene match. The CDR3 sequence: CASGTSAYSYEQYF. The CDR3 DNA reads as TGTGCCAGCGGGACTAGCGCCTACTCCTACGAGCAGTACTTC.

This chain joins TRBV29-1 and TRBJ2-1, with D possibly matching TRBD1 (6 bases). Trimming left V 0 bases short and J 7 bases short, with 10 bases between. This CDR3 comprises 13 residues. CDR1 and CDR2 from the germline V gene are SQVTM and ANQGSEA. CDR3 coding DNA: TGCAGCGTTGAAGATCTGAGGGGGAATGAGCAGTTCTTC. Protein sequence: CSVEDLRGNEQFF.

This clone was observed a handful of times. V and J are TRBV7-9 and TRBJ1-1; no reliable D call. The germline V and J ends were trimmed by 2 bases and 1 base, with 11 bases remaining between them. CDR1 and CDR2 from the germline V gene are SEHNR and FQNEAQ (reference sequence). This CDR3 spans 15 amino acids. The CDR3 sequence: CASSLLRSGNTEAFF. CDR3 DNA: TGTGCCAGCAGCTTACTCAGGTCAGGGAACACTGAAGCTTTCTTT.

The rearrangement links TRBV28 to TRBJ1-3; no clear D. With 5 bases removed from V and 0 bases from J, the gap between germline ends came to 14 bases. Germline V lookup: CDR1 MDHEN, CDR2 SYDVKM. CDR3 length: 16 residues. CDR3 residues: CASSTPDLDSGNTIYF. CDR3 nucleotide sequence: TGTGCCAGCAGTACTCCGGATTTAGACTCTGGAAACACCATATATTTT. Based on the CDR3 plus reference TRBV28 and TRBJ1-3, the full variable domain is DVKVTQSSRYLVKRTGEKVFLECVQDMDHENMFWYRQDPGLGLRLIYFSYDVKMKEKGDIPEGYSVSREKKERFSLILESASTNQTSMYLCASSTPDLDSGNTIYFGEGSWLTVV.

The rearrangement links TRBV5-5 to TRBJ1-2; D call uncertain. The germline V gene encodes CDR1 SGHKS and CDR2 YYEKEE (reference sequence). Trimming left V 0 bases short and J 7 bases short, with 13 bases between. The CDR3 extends over 14 amino acids. The CDR3 is CASSLESGVSGYTF. CDR3 nucleotides: TGTGCCAGCAGCTTGGAGTCTGGGGTCTCTGGCTACACCTTC.

This chain joins TRBV10-2 and TRBJ2-5, with TRBD2 identical over 11 bases. Germline V gene lookup returns CDR1 WSHSY and CDR2 SAAADI. The CDR3 totals 16 residues. The V segment lost 4 bases and the J segment 5 bases; nucleotides outside the gene matches: 9. The CDR3 is CASSVMIAGGVETQYF. The CDR3 bases are TGCGCCAGCAGTGTCATGATAGCGGGAGGGGTGGAGACCCAGTACTTC.

This chain links TRBV11-3 with TRBJ1-5; D gene uncertain. Germline V gene data show CDR1 as SGHNT and CDR2 as YENEEA. This CDR3 is built from 14 residues. Deletions cut 1 base from V and 9 bases from J, with 13 bases between. CDR3 protein: CASSLGGSKWPQHF. The CDR3 bases are TGTGCCAGCAGCTTAGGTGGCAGTAAGTGGCCCCAGCATTTT. Using reference TRBV11-3 and TRBJ1-5 for the parts outside the CDR3, the full variable domain is EAGVVQSPRYKIIEKKQPVAFWCNPISGHNTLYWYLQNLGQGPELLIRYENEEAVDDSQLPKDRFSAERLKGVDSTLKIQPAELGDSAVYLCASSLGGSKWPQHFGDGTRLSIL.